A selection of T cell receptor beta chains follows, all from one sample in a study of blood T cell repertoires in COVID-19. Assay used: immunoSEQ multiplex PCR; TCRdb lists only in-frame clones, some missing. The sample lists around 160,000 clones; 88% were seen once. The sample consisted of peripheral blood. These TCRs come from a human donor in a cohort sampled during active COVID-19. CDR3s include the opening cysteine and the closing phenylalanine or tryptophan. A D gene is named only where the DNA matches it firmly. Clone sizes are given selectively: once, few, many, or a class where the clone is expanded.

V gene	D gene	clone size	J gene	CDR3 protein	CDR3 DNA
TRBV6-7	.	.	TRBJ1-2	CASSYRGKDYGYTF	TGTGCCAGCAGTTACAGGGGAAAGGACTATGGCTACACCTTC
TRBV4-2	TRBD2	.	TRBJ2-1	CASSQVRTSGSNEQFF	TGTGCCAGCAGCCAGGTCCGGACTAGCGGGAGTAATGAGCAGTTCTTC
TRBV4-3	.	.	TRBJ1-5	CASSQAYGTASNQPQHF	TGCGCCAGCAGCCAGGCCTACGGGACTGCGAGCAATCAGCCCCAGCATTTT
TRBV6-5	TRBD1	few	TRBJ2-7	CASSYDRQGTGKQYF	TGTGCCAGCAGTTACGATCGACAGGGCACGGGCAAGCAGTACTTC
TRBV10-3	.	.	TRBJ1-1	CAISELSSEAFF	TGTGCCATCAGTGAGCTTAGTAGCGAAGCTTTCTTT
TRBV2	TRBD1	few	TRBJ1-5	CASTKGEGAANQPQHF	TGTGCCAGCACCAAAGGAGAGGGGGCGGCCAATCAGCCCCAGCATTTT
TRBV10-1	TRBD1	.	TRBJ2-3	CASSGDRGPPTDTQYF	TGCGCCAGCAGTGGAGACAGGGGGCCGCCCACAGATACGCAGTATTTT
TRBV3-1/TRBV3-2	TRBD2	.	TRBJ2-3	CASSQVRELYF	TGTGCCAGCAGCCAAGTGCGGGAGCTGTATTTT
TRBV2	TRBD1	.	TRBJ2-6	CASGGDRGTGANVLTF	TGTGCCAGCGGGGGAGACAGGGGGACTGGGGCCAACGTCCTGACTTTC
TRBV6-5	.	.	TRBJ2-3	CASSYGAPSTDTQYF	TGTGCCAGCAGTTACGGGGCGCCCAGCACAGATACGCAGTATTTT
TRBV7-8	TRBD2	.	TRBJ2-7	CASRSGASGGSYEQYF	TGTGCCAGCAGATCTGGGGCTAGCGGGGGATCCTACGAGCAGTACTTC
TRBV24-1	TRBD1	.	TRBJ1-4	CATSDGDRGPNEKLFF	TGTGCCACCAGTGATGGAGACAGGGGGCCTAATGAAAAACTGTTTTTT
TRBV28	.	.	TRBJ1-2	CASSLYGREPYQDGYTF	TGTGCCAGCAGTTTATATGGCAGGGAACCGTATCAAGATGGCTACACCTTC
TRBV7-6	TRBD2	.	TRBJ2-2	CASSFTSGGNTGELFF	TGTGCCAGCAGCTTCACTAGCGGGGGGAACACCGGGGAGCTGTTTTTT
TRBV3-1/TRBV3-2	TRBD1	.	TRBJ2-7	CASSQSGTGFQEQYF	TGTGCCAGCAGCCAATCAGGGACAGGGTTTCAGGAGCAGTACTTC
TRBV19	.	once	TRBJ2-1	CASSQRSYNEQFF	TGTGCCAGTTCGCAGCGGAGCTACAATGAGCAGTTCTTC
TRBV5-5	TRBD1	.	TRBJ2-7	CASSLNRGVHEQYF	TGTGCCAGCAGCTTGAACAGGGGAGTACACGAGCAGTACTTC
TRBV4-2	.	.	TRBJ2-5	CASSQRADSRETQYF	TGTGCCAGCAGCCAACGAGCGGACAGCCGGGAGACCCAGTACTTC
TRBV14	.	.	TRBJ1-1	CASSSYTEAFF	TGTGCCAGCAGCTCCTACACTGAAGCTTTCTTT
TRBV9	TRBD2	.	TRBJ2-6	CASSVEAGTSGYSGANVLTF	TGTGCCAGCAGCGTAGAGGCCGGGACTAGCGGGTACTCTGGGGCCAACGTCCTGACTTTC
TRBV6-6	.	.	TRBJ1-4	CASSYSSSSINEKLFF	TGTGCCAGCAGTTATTCCTCCTCGTCTATCAATGAAAAACTGTTTTTT
TRBV6-1	.	.	TRBJ2-1	CASSELTHSYNEQFF	TGTGCCAGCAGTGAGCTAACCCACTCCTACAATGAGCAGTTCTTC
TRBV5-6	.	.	TRBJ2-7	CASSLAGAPQLLFYEQYF	TGTGCCAGCAGCTTGGCAGGGGCCCCTCAACTCCTCTTCTACGAGCAGTACTTC
TRBV4-3	.	.	TRBJ1-2	CASSQDHTGYGYTF	TGCGCCAGCAGCCAAGATCATACCGGTTATGGCTACACCTTC
TRBV27	.	.	TRBJ2-1	CASSPSPKRVKAFEQFF	TGTGCCAGCAGTCCATCACCAAAGCGGGTCAAAGCGTTTGAGCAGTTCTTC
TRBV7-2	.	.	TRBJ1-2	CASSLTAGEGYTF	TGTGCCAGCAGCTTAACCGCAGGGGAAGGCTACACCTTC
TRBV2	.	.	TRBJ2-4	CASLEGVAKNIQYF	TGTGCCAGCCTAGAGGGGGTGGCCAAAAACATTCAGTACTTC
TRBV28	TRBD2	few	TRBJ2-5	CASSLGRGGQKTQYF	TGTGCCAGCAGTTTAGGTCGGGGGGGCCAAAAGACCCAGTACTTC
TRBV19	.	.	TRBJ1-6	CASSNNRERLNSPLHF	TGTGCCAGTAGCAACAACAGGGAGAGGCTTAATTCACCCCTCCACTTT
TRBV28	.	.	TRBJ1-6	CASSSPLGGIRNSPLHF	TGTGCCAGCAGCTCCCCCTTAGGAGGGATTCGTAATTCACCCCTCCACTTT
TRBV3-1/TRBV3-2	.	.	TRBJ1-2	CASSQEATGIYGYTF	TGTGCCAGCAGCCAAGAAGCTACAGGGATATATGGCTACACCTTC
TRBV6-5	TRBD2	.	TRBJ2-5	CASSYGIGGAGETQYF	TGTGCCAGCAGTTACGGGATCGGGGGGGCCGGAGAGACCCAGTACTTC
TRBV18	TRBD1	.	TRBJ1-5	CASSPQGAGQPQHF	TGTGCCAGCTCACCGCAGGGGGCTGGACAGCCCCAGCATTTT